This T cell receptor (beta chain) was sequenced during a study of CD8+CD57+ T cells in acquired aplastic anemia. As for the study in general: Across the sorted CD4+ and CD8+ cells, DNA amounts averaged approximately 3.1 ug. Study-level results: Patients showed no significant difference from controls in CD8+ Simpson's diversity. Roughly 31 was the count of CD8+ CDR3 sequences that patients shared with controls.

CDR3 and TCR beta VDJ profiling relied on a genomic DNA template. Via MiXCR, TCRdb re-called the reads, giving one row per CDR3 protein. The sample lists approximately 190,000 distinct CDR3 sequences; around 47% were seen once. Note on this clonotype: Its antigen is unknown.

The patients chosen for sequencing had shown expansion of CD8+CD57+ cells (detected by flow cytometry). Patients had received no therapy at the time of blood sampling. The origin of this receptor is a human donor with aplastic anemia. Sample: sorted CD4+, CD8+, or CD8+CD57+ T cells (not recorded which) from PBMCs.

The CDR3 loop reads CASSPNADSPSGANVLTF. Written as DNA, the CDR3 is TGTGCCAGCAGTCCTAACGCGGACAGCCCCTCTGGGGCCAACGTCCTGACTTTC. V gene TRBV2 combines with J gene TRBJ2-6, with TRBD1 as a possible D gene (6 bases). V lost 5 bases and J 0 bases, leaving 17 bases between the germline ends. CDR1 is SNHLY, CDR2 FYNNEI, per germline. This CDR3 comprises 18 residues. Variable domain in full (rest from reference TRBV2 and TRBJ2-6): EPEVTQTPSHQVTQMGQEVILRCVPISNHLYFYWYRQILGQKVEFLVSFYNNEISEKSEIFDDQFSVERPDGSNFTLKIRSTKLEDSAMYFCASSPNADSPSGANVLTFGAGSRLTVL.